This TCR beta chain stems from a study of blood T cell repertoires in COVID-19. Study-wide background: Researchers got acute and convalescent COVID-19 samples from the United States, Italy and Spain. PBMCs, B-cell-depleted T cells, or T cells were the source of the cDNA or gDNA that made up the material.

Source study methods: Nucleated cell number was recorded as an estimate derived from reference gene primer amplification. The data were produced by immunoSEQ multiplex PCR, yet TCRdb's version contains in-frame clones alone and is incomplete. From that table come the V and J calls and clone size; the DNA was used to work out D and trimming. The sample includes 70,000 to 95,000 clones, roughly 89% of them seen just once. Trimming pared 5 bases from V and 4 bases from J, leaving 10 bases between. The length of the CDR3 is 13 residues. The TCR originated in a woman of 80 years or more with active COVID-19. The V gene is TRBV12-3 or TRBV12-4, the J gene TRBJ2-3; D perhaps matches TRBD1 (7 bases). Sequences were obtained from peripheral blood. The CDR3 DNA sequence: TGTGCCAGCAGTCAGGGGGGCCCAGATACGCAGTATTTT. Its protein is CASSQGGPDTQYF.